The 10 T cell receptor beta chains listed next were all sequenced from one sample in a study of blood T cell repertoires in COVID-19. The protocol was immunoSEQ multiplex PCR, while the TCRdb copy is restricted to in-frame clones and leaves out a portion. Of around 71,000 clones in the sample, approximately 80% were seen once. The material sequenced was peripheral blood. These receptors all stem from a man under 40 with COVID-19, enrolled during active disease.

The chain uses TRBV6-5 and TRBJ1-6, with D unclear. Germline CDR1 MNHEY, CDR2 SVGAGI. Trimming took off 6 bases at V and 0 bases at J, with 9 bases between the two ends. This CDR3 has 15 amino acids. The CDR3 protein is CASSSRSSYNSPLHF. CDR3 DNA: TGTGCCAGCAGCTCCCGCAGCTCCTATAATTCACCCCTCCACTTT.

The CDR3 protein is CASSFGQGGNQPQHF. CDR3 nucleotide sequence: TGTGCCAGCAGTTTCGGACAGGGGGGCAATCAGCCCCAGCATTTT. This chain connects TRBV27 to TRBJ1-5; 10 bases are a match to TRBD1. Germline CDR1 and CDR2: MNHEY and SMNVEV (reference sequence). Germline trimming cut 3 bases from V and 2 bases from J; bases unmatched to any gene: 1. The CDR3 contains 15 residues.

The rearrangement uses TRBV4-2 and TRBJ2-1; 8 bases are a match to TRBD1. This CDR3 has 14 amino acids. The germline V gene has CDR1 LGHNA and CDR2 YNFKEQ. The V and J ends lost 1 base and 7 bases, in that order; junction bases with no gene match: 3. CDR3 nucleotides: TGTGCCAGCAGCCAAGGAGACAGGGGAAATGAGCAGTTCTTC. Its translation: CASSQGDRGNEQFF.

This clone appeared a few times. V usage is TRBV6-2 or TRBV6-3 and J usage is TRBJ1-3; D not certain. V lost 0 bases and J lost 0, with 3 bases in between. The germline V gene has CDR1 MNHEY and CDR2 SVGEGT. This CDR3 comprises 14 residues. CDR3 nucleotide sequence: TGTGCCAGCAGTTACTCCCGCTCTGGAAACACCATATATTTT. It is translated as CASSYSRSGNTIYF.

This clone has ten or more counts. V gene TRBV28 combines with J gene TRBJ2-1, with D possibly matching TRBD2 (7 bases). This CDR3 contains 17 residues. Trimming cost V 2 bases and J 5 bases, with 19 bases left between them. Germline assignment: CDR1 MDHEN and CDR2 SYDVKM. The CDR3 coding sequence is TGTGCCAGCAGTTTAGGGGGGGCGGGCGGCCTTCACAATGAGCAGTTCTTC. This translates into CASSLGGAGGLHNEQFF.

The chain has TRBV20-1 and TRBJ2-3; D not certain. Germline CDR1 reads DFQATT; CDR2 reads SNEGSKA (reference sequence). The CDR3 totals 11 residues. Trimming shortened V by 2 bases and J by 6 bases, and 6 bases separated the two germline ends. Here the CDR3 reads CSARNLDTQYF. Here the CDR3 DNA reads TGCAGTGCTAGAAACTTGGATACGCAGTATTTT.

The CDR3 DNA reads TGTGCCAGCAGCCCCAAATACGAGCAGTACTTC. It yields the protein CASSPKYEQYF. The rearrangement links TRBV12-3 or TRBV12-4 to TRBJ2-7; D unclear. Trimming stripped 6 bases from V and 4 bases from J, with 7 bases between. The CDR3 runs 11 residues.

V is TRBV7-8 and J is TRBJ1-1; D is ambiguous. Germline V lookup: CDR1 SGHVS, CDR2 FQNEAQ. The ends were cut back, 4 bases at V and 4 bases at J, with 13 bases in the middle. The CDR3 spans 14 residues. The CDR3 loop reads CASSWSGSGTEAFF. Written as DNA, the CDR3 is TGTGCCAGCAGCTGGTCGGGTTCTGGCACTGAAGCTTTCTTT.

The genes are TRBV4-1 and TRBJ2-7; TRBD1 is a possible D gene (5 bases). The germline gives CDR1 MGHRA, CDR2 YSYEKL. V was shortened by 0 bases and J by 1 base, with 10 bases between the two germline ends. This CDR3 is 15 amino acids long. The CDR3 spells CASSQDRTPSYEQYF. In DNA, the CDR3 is TGCGCCAGCAGCCAAGATCGGACACCTTCCTACGAGCAGTACTTC.

V and J are TRBV6-5 and TRBJ2-7, with D possibly being TRBD2 (5 bases). Germline CDR1 reads MNHEY; CDR2 reads SVGAGI. Trimming took off 5 bases at V and 5 bases at J, with 10 bases between the two ends. The CDR3 is made up of 12 amino acids. CDR3 nucleotides: TGTGCCAGCAGTAGGCCCGGGAACGAGCAGTACTTC. Protein sequence: CASSRPGNEQYF.